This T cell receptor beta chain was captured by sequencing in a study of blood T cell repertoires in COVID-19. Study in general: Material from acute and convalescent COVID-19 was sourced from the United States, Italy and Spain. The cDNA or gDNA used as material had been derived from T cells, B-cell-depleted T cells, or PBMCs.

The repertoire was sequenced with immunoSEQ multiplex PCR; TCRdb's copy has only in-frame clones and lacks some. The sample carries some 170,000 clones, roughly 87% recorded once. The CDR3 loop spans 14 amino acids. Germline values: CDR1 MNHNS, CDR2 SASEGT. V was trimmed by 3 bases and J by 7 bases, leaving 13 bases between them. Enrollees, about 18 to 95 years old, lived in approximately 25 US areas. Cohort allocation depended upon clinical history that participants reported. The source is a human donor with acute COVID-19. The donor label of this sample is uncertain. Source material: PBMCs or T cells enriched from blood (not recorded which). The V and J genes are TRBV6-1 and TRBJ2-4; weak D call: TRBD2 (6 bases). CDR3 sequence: CASSDSGGLNIQYF. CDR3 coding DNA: TGTGCCAGCAGTGATAGTGGGGGACTGAACATTCAGTACTTC.